Shown below are 24 T cell receptor beta chains from a single sample sequenced in a study of brain metastases from non-small cell lung cancer. Profiling relied on immunoSEQ multiplex PCR, and the TCRdb table lists in-frame clones only, not all of them. The table records more than 2,000 clones, approximately 80% of them present only once. The sequenced material came from tissue from a brain metastasis. The receptors were sampled from a donor at least 40 years old with non-small cell lung cancer.

The chain is built from TRBV20-1 and TRBJ2-1; possible D gene TRBD2, 6 bases. This CDR3 has 14 amino acids. Germline V gene data show CDR1 as DFQATT and CDR2 as SNEGSKA (reference sequence). Trimming shortened V by 3 bases and J by 3 bases, and 12 bases separated the two germline ends. CDR3 sequence reads: CSASVAGYYNEQFF. The CDR3 DNA sequence: TGCAGTGCTAGTGTGGCGGGGTACTACAATGAGCAGTTCTTC.

The rearrangement links TRBV3-1 (or the pseudogene TRBV3-2) to TRBJ1-6; D is undetermined. Trimming stripped 10 bases from V and 8 bases from J, with 15 bases between. The CDR3 is 13 residues long. Germline values: CDR1 LGHDT, CDR2 YNNKEL (reference sequence). CDR3 bases: TGTGCCACCCAGTTGGGGATGGATTCACCCCTCCACTTT. It codes for CATQLGMDSPLHF.

The chain has TRBV2 and TRBJ2-3; 8 bases line up with TRBD2. This CDR3 region has 15 residues. In germline, CDR1 is SNHLY, CDR2 FYNNEI. The V gene end was trimmed by 4 bases and the J gene end by 6 bases; junction bases not matched to a gene: 9. The DNA for the CDR3 is TGTGCCAGCAGTGCGTCGGGGGGGGGCGCGGATACGCAGTATTTT. It is translated as CASSASGGGADTQYF.

The chain is built from TRBV7-9 and TRBJ2-7; 13 bases line up with TRBD2. The CDR3 contains 19 residues. The germline gives CDR1 SEHNR, CDR2 FQNEAQ (reference sequence). V trimming: 3 bases; J trimming: 5 bases; junction bases outside the gene matches: 16. CDR3 protein: CASSFATSYGTSGKNEQYF. Written as DNA, the CDR3 is TGTGCCAGCAGCTTTGCCACGTCTTACGGGACTAGCGGGAAGAACGAGCAGTACTTC.

This chain connects TRBV9 to TRBJ1-6, with D maybe TRBD1 (5 bases). The CDR3 is made up of 14 amino acids. Germline V gene data show CDR1 as SGDLS and CDR2 as YYNGEE. V was pared by 1 base and J by 10 bases, with 12 bases between. DNA for the CDR3: TGTGCCAGCAGCGTAAGGGGAGAGGGGTCACCCCTCCACTTT. It codes for CASSVRGEGSPLHF.

V and J are TRBV5-6 and TRBJ2-3, with D maybe TRBD2 (6 bases). Trimming removed 3 bases from V and 0 bases from J, with 17 bases in between. The CDR3 totals 17 residues. Germline loops: CDR1 SGHDT, CDR2 YYEEEE. DNA for the CDR3: TGTGCCAGCAGCTATGTAGGAGGGTCGGGTAGCACAGATACGCAGTATTTT. It translates to CASSYVGGSGSTDTQYF.

This chain joins TRBV7-9 and TRBJ2-1, with D hard to call. This CDR3 spans 15 amino acids. V dropped 5 bases and J dropped 7 bases, with 18 bases sitting between them. CDR1 is SEHNR and CDR2 is FQNEAQ in the germline V gene (reference sequence). The CDR3 bases are TGTGCCAGCAGCCGACCGGGCCTCGCGCGGAATGAGCAGTTCTTC. It specifies CASSRPGLARNEQFF.

The rearrangement joins TRBV9 to TRBJ2-1; D unclear. Germline lookup yields CDR1 SGDLS and CDR2 YYNGEE. V was shortened by 3 bases and J by 10 bases, with 14 bases between the two germline ends. The CDR3 contains 13 residues. CDR3 in amino acids: CASSEVPGVEQFF. CDR3 nucleotides: TGTGCCAGCAGCGAAGTACCCGGAGTCGAGCAGTTCTTC.

The chain carries TRBV30 and TRBJ2-1; no firm D call. The V end was cut by 5 bases, the J end by 8 bases, with 10 bases between. CDR3 length equals 11 residues. Germline CDR1 reads GTSNPN; CDR2 reads SVGIG (reference sequence). CDR3 bases: TGTGCCTGGGCCGGAGTCTATGAGCAGTTCTTC. As protein: CAWAGVYEQFF.

Comment on this clone: The same CDR3 is also encoded by other DNA sequences in this sample. This rearrangement joins TRBV6-4 to TRBJ2-1, with D hard to call. Trimming stripped 4 bases from V and 7 bases from J, with 11 bases between. The V gene's germline CDR1 is MRHNA and CDR2 SNTAGT. The CDR3 is made up of 13 amino acids. CDR3 sequence (DNA): TGTGCCAGCAGTGTCTCCAGCAATAATGAGCAGTTCTTC. Translating it yields CASSVSSNNEQFF.

Concerning this clone: Other nucleotide sequences in the sample specify the same CDR3. This chain uses TRBV4-1 with TRBJ2-3; D is tentatively TRBD1 or TRBD2 (5 bases each). The length of the CDR3 is 17 residues. Germline V lookup: CDR1 MGHRA, CDR2 YSYEKL. Trimming shortened V by 6 bases and J by 0 bases, and 19 bases separated the two germline ends. The CDR3 DNA sequence: TGCGCCAGCAGTCCGTTGGGATACAGGACTAGCACAGATACGCAGTATTTT. Its translation is CASSPLGYRTSTDTQYF.

For the CDR3, the DNA is TGTGCCAGCAGCTTAGCTTCAGGGGGTGGTGGTCCCCAGCATTTT. Protein: CASSLASGGGGPQHF. The chain employs TRBV7-8 and TRBJ1-5, with 7 positions matching TRBD1. In germline, CDR1 is SGHVS, CDR2 FQNEAQ. Trimming at V came to 0 bases and at J to 10 bases, leaving 9 bases not matched to a gene. This CDR3 has 15 residues.

This clone was counted a few times. CDR3 in DNA: TGCGCCAGCAGTGCTCCAGTCGATACGCAGTATTTT. Its protein is CASSAPVDTQYF. The chain uses TRBV10-2 and TRBJ2-3; no reliable D call. CDR1 WSHSY and CDR2 SAAADI come from the germline V gene. The CDR3 is 12 residues long. V was cut by 4 bases and J by 6 bases, with 8 bases left in between.

This clone came up a few times. The J gene is TRBJ1-1, the V gene TRBV29-1; D is undetermined. V gave up 4 bases and J gave up 3 bases, with 15 bases separating them. Germline values: CDR1 SQVTM, CDR2 ANQGSEA. The CDR3 consists of 14 residues. The CDR3 sequence is CSVGSGAGYTEAFF. DNA of the CDR3: TGCAGCGTTGGATCAGGCGCCGGCTACACTGAAGCTTTCTTT.

V gene TRBV7-2 combines with J gene TRBJ1-1; D remains ambiguous. V lost 1 base and J 1 base, leaving 7 bases between the germline ends. The CDR3 runs 14 residues. CDR1 is SGHTA, CDR2 FQGNSA, per germline. The CDR3 DNA is TGTGCCAGCAGCTTAGTGGGCAAGAACACTGAAGCTTTCTTT. Residues: CASSLVGKNTEAFF. Supplemented by reference TRBV7-2 and TRBJ1-1, the full variable domain reads GAGVSQSPSNKVTEKGKDVELRCDPISGHTALYWYRQSLGQGLEFLIYFQGNSAPDKSGLPSDRFSAERTGGSVSTLTIQRTQQEDSAVYLCASSLVGKNTEAFFGQGTRLTVV.

The V and J genes are TRBV5-6 and TRBJ2-1; 7 nucleotides match TRBD2. CDR1 and CDR2 (germline): SGHDT, YYEEEE. The V and J ends lost 2 bases and 7 bases, in that order; junction bases with no gene match: 12. The CDR3 runs 16 residues. The CDR3 loop is CASSFPTPGGWNEQFF. CDR3 nucleotide sequence: TGTGCCAGCAGCTTCCCTACACCGGGAGGTTGGAATGAGCAGTTCTTC. The full variable domain, its missing parts supplied by reference TRBV5-6 and TRBJ2-1, is DAGVTQSPTHLIKTRGQQVTLRCSPKSGHDTVSWYQQALGQGPQFIFQYYEEEERQRGNFPDRFSGHQFPNYSSELNVNALLLGDSALYLCASSFPTPGGWNEQFFGPGTRLTVL.

The V gene is TRBV2, the J gene TRBJ1-2, with 9 nucleotides matching TRBD1. Unmatched junction bases numbered 10, after V lost 6 bases and J lost 2 bases. Germline-derived CDR1 and CDR2 are SNHLY and FYNNEI. The length of the CDR3 is 16 residues. This CDR3 reads CASRRDRADLNYGYTF. CDR3 DNA: TGTGCCAGCAGGCGGGACAGGGCCGACCTCAACTATGGCTACACCTTC.

The V gene is TRBV7-6, the J gene TRBJ2-7, with D maybe TRBD2 (5 bases). Trimming removed 2 bases at V and 5 bases at J, with 13 bases between. CDR1 and CDR2 from the germline V gene are SGHVS and FNYEAQ. This CDR3 spans 14 amino acids. DNA for the CDR3: TGTGCCAGCAGCTTAAGGCGCGGGTCCAACGAGCAGTACTTC. Protein: CASSLRRGSNEQYF.

The rearrangement joins TRBV5-6 to TRBJ2-3; no firm D call. This CDR3 spans 14 amino acids. CDR1 is SGHDT, CDR2 YYEEEE, per germline. V shed 3 bases and J shed 5 bases, with 13 bases lying between them. CDR3 region: CASSSARSGDTQYF. The CDR3 nucleotides are TGTGCCAGCAGCTCCGCGAGATCCGGAGATACGCAGTATTTT.

This chain connects TRBV7-2 to TRBJ1-1, with 7 bases that match TRBD1. V lost 10 bases and J lost 0; bases outside the gene matches: 8. The CDR3 has 14 residues. Germline-derived CDR1 and CDR2 are SGHTA and FQGNSA. This CDR3 reads CATTGEGMNTEAFF. For the CDR3, the DNA is TGTGCCACCACAGGGGAAGGTATGAACACTGAAGCTTTCTTT.

This rearrangement joins TRBV27 to TRBJ1-1; a possible D gene is TRBD1 (5 bases). With 2 bases removed from V and 1 base from J, the gap between germline ends came to 8 bases. Germline V lookup: CDR1 MNHEY, CDR2 SMNVEV (reference sequence). This CDR3 contains 14 residues. CDR3 nucleotide sequence: TGTGCCAGCAGTTTAATGGGGGGGAACACTGAAGCTTTCTTT. This codes for CASSLMGGNTEAFF.

DNA of the CDR3: TGTGCCAGCAGCCCCGGGACAGACGTAGAGAGCGGCTACACCTTC. This sequence encodes CASSPGTDVESGYTF. The V and J genes are TRBV5-4 and TRBJ1-2; 7 bases are shared with TRBD1. V lost 4 bases, J lost 8 bases, and 14 bases stayed unmatched. CDR1 and CDR2 (germline): SGHNT, YYREEE (reference sequence). The CDR3 sequence is 15 residues long.

This clone was found a few times. The chain uses TRBV7-9 and TRBJ2-3; 8 bases are a match to TRBD1. The CDR3 has 13 amino acids. V lost 4 bases, J lost 11 bases, and 8 bases stayed unmatched. The germline V gene has CDR1 SEHNR and CDR2 FQNEAQ (reference sequence). The CDR3 DNA is TGTGCCAGCAGCTCAGGGGGCAGGTCCAAGCAGTATTTT. It specifies CASSSGGRSKQYF.

The table lists this clone with a few counts. The identical CDR3 is also encoded by other nucleotide sequences in the sample. The gene calls are TRBV5-1 and TRBJ1-1, with D tentatively TRBD1 (5 bases). The germline V and J ends were trimmed by 4 bases and 3 bases, with 10 bases remaining between them. From germline, CDR1 is SGHRS and CDR2 YFSETQ. The CDR3 sequence is 13 residues long. The DNA for the CDR3 is TGCGCCAGCAGCCTCTCGGGGGACACTGAAGCTTTCTTT. As protein: CASSLSGDTEAFF.